This TCR beta chain was sequenced during a study of graft-versus-host responses after intestinal transplantation. The CDR3 is 16 amino acids. V lost 6 bases and J lost 0, with 17 bases in between. Germline V gene sequence: CDR1 MNHNY, CDR2 SVGAGI (reference sequence). Irradiated stimulators labeled with violet dye, some 200,000 in number, were plated with some 200,000 CFSE-labeled responders. The method was immunoSEQ multiplex PCR; TCRdb's version includes in-frame clones alone and lacks a portion of them. Here the sample spans some 22,000 clones, 55% to 65% being singletons. The chain is built from TRBV6-6 and TRBJ2-5; no definite D call. The receptor's source is a human patient who received an intestinal transplant. The sequences come from alloreactive CD4+ T cells from a mixed lymphocyte reaction culture, collected before intestinal transplant. Subset denoted: CFSE-low proliferating T cells sorted from approximately 6-day pre-transplant mixed lymphocyte reaction (GvH or HvG direction). The CDR3: CASSPHFAAYQETQYF. The CDR3 nucleotides read TGTGCCAGCAGCCCCCATTTTGCAGCGTACCAAGAGACCCAGTACTTC.